This T cell receptor (beta chain) was profiled in a study of cytomegalovirus exposure and HLA in healthy donors. PCR amplification relied on 60 Vbeta primers (plus 13 Jbeta primers). The protocol was immunoSEQ multiplex PCR, while the TCRdb copy is restricted to in-frame clones and leaves out a portion. The sample consists of more than 95,000 clones, 60% to 80% of them appearing once. V shed 2 bases, J shed 8 bases, and the junction held 25 bases outside the gene matches. The CDR3 covers 20 residues. CDR1 and CDR2 (germline): MNHNS, SASEGT. The genes are TRBV6-1 and TRBJ1-2; 8 nucleotides line up with TRBD1. The sequence came from a man between 60 and 75 years old in good health and CMV-seronegative. Sequencing input: PBMCs. The CDR3 sequence is CASSETFLQGVLAKRYGYTF. The CDR3 DNA reads as TGTGCCAGCAGTGAAACCTTCTTACAGGGGGTCTTGGCAAAGAGGTACGGCTACACCTTC.